The clone carrying this TCR beta chain was seen a handful of times. What it recognizes is unknown. These data are taken from a study of PD-1 blockade in mismatch repair-deficient tumors. Profiling relied on immunoSEQ multiplex PCR, and the TCRdb table lists in-frame clones only, not all of them. The table lists about 22,000 clones, roughly 81% of them singletons, with approximately 17% in the top ten. Study observations and caveats: Rapid post-treatment expansion, then contraction, generally preceding radiologic response, marked tumor-resident clones.

The CDR3 is 15 amino acids. CDR1 and CDR2 (germline): LNHDA, SQIVND (reference sequence). Between the trimmed V and J ends, which lost 7 bases and 4 bases, there was a span of 16 bases. Sequencing was performed on peripheral blood, taken 2 weeks after starting pembrolizumab. The chain employs TRBV19 and TRBJ2-2, with D perhaps matching TRBD1 (6 bases). The TCR sequence derives from an adult with mismatch repair-deficient cancer. CDR3 nucleotide sequence: TGTGCCAGTAAAGGAAGCAGGGGCTTCACCGGGGAGCTGTTTTTT. It encodes CASKGSRGFTGELFF. Filled out from reference TRBV19 and TRBJ2-2, the complete variable domain reads DGGITQSPKYLFRKEGQNVTLSCEQNLNHDAMYWYRQDPGQGLRLIYYSQIVNDFQKGDIAEGYSVSREKKESFPLTVTSAQKNPTAFYLCASKGSRGFTGELFFGEGSRLTVL.